The following is a T cell receptor beta chain sequence with its context. What it recognizes is unknown. Produced via immunoSEQ multiplex PCR; TCRdb's table is partial and in-frame only. This table holds 120,000 to 150,000 clones, 91% found once. The data belong to a study of T cell responses to AZD1222 COVID-19 vaccine. Across the study: Pooled samples include second doses given at about 4 or 12 weeks. General study points: Donors in the cohort were predominantly white British and more often female, and clonal diversity was possibly underestimated.

V shed 0 bases and J shed 2 bases, with 8 bases lying between them. CDR1 is SGHNT, CDR2 YYREEE, per germline (reference sequence). CDR3 size: 14 residues. This receptor was taken from an adult in good health. The specimen was peripheral blood, collected on day 0 of AZD1222 vaccination. The rearrangement links TRBV5-4 to TRBJ2-5; tentative D call: TRBD1 (5 bases). Here the CDR3 DNA reads TGTGCCAGCAGCTTGGGGGGCCGTCAAGAGACCCAGTACTTC. It yields the protein CASSLGGRQETQYF.